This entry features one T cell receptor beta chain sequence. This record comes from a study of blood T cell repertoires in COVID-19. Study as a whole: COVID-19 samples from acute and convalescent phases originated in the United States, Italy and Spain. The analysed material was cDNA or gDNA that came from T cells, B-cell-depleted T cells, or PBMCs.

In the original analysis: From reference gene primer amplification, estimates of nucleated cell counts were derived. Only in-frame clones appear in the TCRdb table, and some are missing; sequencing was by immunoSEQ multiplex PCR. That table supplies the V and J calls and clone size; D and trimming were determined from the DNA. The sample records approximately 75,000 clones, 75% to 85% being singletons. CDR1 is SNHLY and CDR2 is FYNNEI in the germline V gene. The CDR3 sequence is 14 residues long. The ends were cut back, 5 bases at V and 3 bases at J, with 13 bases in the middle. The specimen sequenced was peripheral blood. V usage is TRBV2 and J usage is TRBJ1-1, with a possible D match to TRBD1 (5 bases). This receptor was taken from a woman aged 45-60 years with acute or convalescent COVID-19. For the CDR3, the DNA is TGTGCCAGCAGTCTTACAGGCCCCGACACTGAAGCTTTCTTT. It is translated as CASSLTGPDTEAFF.